The sequence of this TCR beta chain was determined in a study of shared clonotypes between healthy human individuals. Germline lookup yields CDR1 LGHNA and CDR2 YSLEER. The ends were cut back, 1 base at V and 3 bases at J, with 13 bases in the middle. CDR3 length equals 15 residues. The method was immunoSEQ multiplex PCR; TCRdb's version includes in-frame clones alone and lacks a portion of them. Of 2,500,000 or so clones in the sample, approximately 93% were seen once. Donors included only healthy HIV-negative adults lacking recent acute infections or vaccinations. CD4+ cells underwent separation, giving CD45RA+ naive and CD45RA-negative memory subsets.

The sample consisted of naive CD4+ T cells from PBMCs. Indicated subset: CD45RA+ positively selected. This sequence originates from a man between 18 and 35 years old in good health. Some clones in this sample may be carry-over from other donors' samples. The gene calls are TRBV4-3 and TRBJ2-7, with D possibly matching TRBD2 (6 bases). CDR3 bases: TGCGCCAGCAGCCAAGTTTGGCAGGGAGGCTACGAGCAGTACTTC. This sequence encodes CASSQVWQGGYEQYF.